A single sample gave rise to the 23 T cell receptor beta chains below, sequenced in a study of blood T cell repertoires in COVID-19. Sequencing was performed with immunoSEQ multiplex PCR; in TCRdb, only in-frame clones are kept and a portion is missing. The table shows roughly 100,000 clones, with around 80% occurring only once. The material sequenced was peripheral blood. These TCRs come from an elderly woman with acute or convalescent COVID-19.

The CDR3 loop is CSVSWSGQETQYF. CDR3 nucleotide sequence: TGCAGCGTCTCCTGGAGCGGCCAAGAGACCCAGTACTTC. The chain carries TRBV29-1 and TRBJ2-5; D is possibly TRBD2 (5 bases). The CDR3 runs 13 residues. CDR1 SQVTM and CDR2 ANQGSEA come from the germline V gene. Trimming cost V 6 bases and J 1 base, with 12 bases left between them.

The V and J genes are TRBV29-1 and TRBJ2-7; TRBD2 matches 7 bases. CDR1 and CDR2 from the germline V gene are SQVTM and ANQGSEA. The CDR3 has 15 amino acids. V gave up 3 bases and J gave up 1 base; unmatched junction bases: 9. The CDR3 DNA reads TGCAGCGTTGACCTAGCGGAAGATTCTTCCTACGAGCAGTACTTC. Its translation: CSVDLAEDSSYEQYF.

This rearrangement joins TRBV19 to TRBJ2-4; D gene unclear. The CDR3 sequence is 18 residues long. The V and J ends lost 3 bases and 2 bases respectively, with 20 bases between them. Germline-derived CDR1 and CDR2 are LNHDA and SQIVND (reference sequence). CDR3 loop: CASSIWSQNKGSKNIQYF. CDR3 bases: TGTGCCAGTAGTATTTGGAGCCAAAACAAAGGTTCCAAAAACATTCAGTACTTC.

The gene calls are TRBV7-9 and TRBJ1-2; 7 bases align to TRBD1. The CDR3 runs to 15 residues. The V gene's germline CDR1 is SEHNR and CDR2 FQNEAQ (reference sequence). V lost 5 bases to trimming and J lost 1 base; unmatched junction nucleotides: 7. CDR3 region: CASSLTGALNYGYTF. DNA of the CDR3: TGTGCCAGCAGCCTTACAGGGGCCCTTAACTATGGCTACACCTTC. The full variable domain, in which reference TRBV7-9 and TRBJ1-2 provide the parts outside the CDR3, is DTGVSQNPRHKITKRGQNVTFRCDPISEHNRLYWYRQTLGQGPEFLTYFQNEAQLEKSRLLSDRFSAERPKGSFSTLEIQRTEQGDSAMYLCASSLTGALNYGYTFGSGTRLTVV.

This clone was picked up a small number of times. This chain connects TRBV4-1 to TRBJ1-1; D uncertain. Trimming pared 1 base from V and 7 bases from J, leaving 7 bases between. CDR1 and CDR2 from the germline V gene are MGHRA and YSYEKL. There are 12 residues in the CDR3. The CDR3 DNA follows: TGCGCCAGCAGCCAAGCGGGTATTGAAGCTTTCTTT. Residues: CASSQAGIEAFF.

The chain has TRBV5-1 and TRBJ2-3; the D gene is possibly TRBD2 (6 bases). V lost 0 bases, J lost 2 bases, and 10 bases lay in between. The length of the CDR3 is 15 residues. Germline V gene sequence: CDR1 SGHRS, CDR2 YFSETQ. CDR3 DNA: TGCGCCAGCAGCTTGGTAGCGGCTAACACAGATACGCAGTATTTT. This sequence encodes CASSLVAANTDTQYF.

The chain uses TRBV24-1 and TRBJ2-1; TRBD2 aligns across 8 bases. CDR1 and CDR2 (germline): KGHDR, SFDVKD. The CDR3 contains 15 residues. The J segment lost 6 bases and the V segment lost 1 base, leaving 4 bases of the junction unmatched. DNA of the CDR3: TGTGCCACCAGTGATTTAAGGAGCGGGAGCAATGAGCAGTTCTTC. Amino acids: CATSDLRSGSNEQFF.

The chain has TRBV12-5 and TRBJ1-5; D gene uncertain. V dropped 5 bases and J dropped 0 bases, with 14 bases sitting between them. This CDR3 region has 16 residues. Germline-derived CDR1 and CDR2 are LGHNT and FRNRAP. CDR3 sequence reads: CASGLLGDYSNQPQHF. The CDR3, as DNA: TGTGCTAGTGGTCTGCTAGGTGATTATAGCAATCAGCCCCAGCATTTT.

Only a few counts were recorded for this clone. The V gene is TRBV19, the J gene TRBJ2-5, with a possible D match to TRBD1 (6 bases). The CDR3 is made up of 15 amino acids. Deletions cut 5 bases from V and 5 bases from J, with 18 bases between. CDR1 and CDR2 (germline): LNHDA, SQIVND (reference sequence). The CDR3 DNA is TGTGCCAGTAGTGCTTCCGGGACACCCCAGGAGACCCAGTACTTC. This encodes CASSASGTPQETQYF.

This chain links TRBV28 with TRBJ2-3; tentatively, D is TRBD2 (5 bases). CDR3 length: 15 residues. V lost 2 bases, J lost 2 bases, and 11 bases lay in between. The germline gives CDR1 MDHEN, CDR2 SYDVKM. CDR3 nucleotides: TGTGCCAGCAGTTTAGTTTCTCGGGACACAGATACGCAGTATTTT. Protein product: CASSLVSRDTDTQYF. Full variable domain (rest looked up from reference TRBV28 and TRBJ2-3): DVKVTQSSRYLVKRTGEKVFLECVQDMDHENMFWYRQDPGLGLRLIYFSYDVKMKEKGDIPEGYSVSREKKERFSLILESASTNQTSMYLCASSLVSRDTDTQYFGPGTRLTVL.

The J gene is TRBJ1-4, the V gene TRBV6-6; no clear D gene. Germline loops: CDR1 MNHNY, CDR2 SVGAGI (reference sequence). Trimming shortened V by 7 bases and J by 0 bases, and 9 bases separated the two germline ends. The CDR3 spans 14 residues. CDR3 nucleotides: TGTGCCAGCACACCAGTTGCAACTAATGAAAAACTGTTTTTT. It codes for CASTPVATNEKLFF.

The count of this clone is one. This chain links TRBV11-3 with TRBJ2-1, with D tentatively TRBD1 (6 bases). CDR3 length equals 14 residues. CDR1 and CDR2 (germline): SGHNT, YENEEA. Between the trimmed V and J ends, which lost 1 base and 9 bases, there was a span of 13 bases. The CDR3 loop is CASSLGDRQAEQFF. CDR3 bases: TGTGCCAGCAGCTTAGGGGATAGACAGGCTGAGCAGTTCTTC.

The rearrangement links TRBV3-1 (or the pseudogene TRBV3-2) to TRBJ2-1; D gene unclear. Per germline, CDR1 LGHDT and CDR2 YNNKEL (reference sequence). This CDR3 is 14 amino acids long. V was pared by 1 base and J by 4 bases, with 8 bases between. The CDR3 loop is CASSQVGRYNEQFF. The CDR3, as DNA: TGTGCCAGCAGCCAAGTTGGCAGATACAATGAGCAGTTCTTC.

The chain employs TRBV19 and TRBJ2-2; TRBD1 aligns across 10 bases. From germline, CDR1 is LNHDA and CDR2 SQIVND (reference sequence). After removal of 7 bases from V and 5 bases from J, the junction contained 10 bases not matched to a gene. The CDR3 is 16 amino acids. For the CDR3, the DNA is TGTGCCAGTACAACATTAGGGACAGGGGATACCGGGGAGCTGTTTTTT. Encoded protein: CASTTLGTGDTGELFF.

The rearrangement joins TRBV5-5 to TRBJ2-7; 9 bases fit TRBD1. Germline values: CDR1 SGHKS, CDR2 YYEKEE (reference sequence). This CDR3 comprises 14 residues. V lost 6 bases and J lost 6; bases outside the gene matches: 10. The chain's CDR3 is CASTSPGDRAEQYV. Here the CDR3 DNA reads TGTGCCAGCACCTCCCCCGGGGACAGGGCCGAGCAGTACGTC.

This clone showed up just once. The gene calls are TRBV4-1 and TRBJ2-7; D is perhaps TRBD2 (5 bases). V lost 1 base and J lost 0, with 10 bases in between. CDR1 and CDR2 (germline): MGHRA, YSYEKL. The length of the CDR3 is 15 residues. The CDR3 reads CASSQGGFSSYEQYF. The CDR3 DNA sequence: TGCGCCAGCAGCCAAGGAGGGTTCAGCTCCTACGAGCAGTACTTC.

The CDR3 here is CASSLADRTNSPLHF. The DNA for the CDR3 is TGTGCCAGCAGCTTGGCGGACAGAACGAATTCACCCCTCCACTTT. The chain joins TRBV5-6 to TRBJ1-6; perhaps TRBD1 as D (6 bases). Germline V gene lookup returns CDR1 SGHDT and CDR2 YYEEEE. CDR3 length: 15 amino acids. Trimming cost V 0 bases and J 7 bases, with 11 bases left between them.

This rearrangement joins TRBV7-9 to TRBJ2-3, with D possibly being TRBD2 (6 bases). The CDR3 consists of 15 residues. Germline V gives CDR1 SEHNR, CDR2 FQNEAQ (reference sequence). The V gene lost 5 bases and the J gene lost 0 bases, with 12 bases spanning the gap. The CDR3: CASSPSSASTDTQYF. Written as DNA, the CDR3 is TGTGCCAGCAGCCCCTCTAGCGCCAGCACAGATACGCAGTATTTT.

The genes are TRBV2 and TRBJ2-7; D is perhaps TRBD2 (5 bases). CDR1 SNHLY and CDR2 FYNNEI come from the germline V gene. V was shortened by 8 bases and J by 4 bases, with 12 bases between the two germline ends. This CDR3 has 12 residues. The CDR3 reads CASRGWEYEQYF. As DNA, the CDR3 is TGTGCCAGCCGAGGGTGGGAATACGAGCAGTACTTC.

The chain links TRBV29-1 to TRBJ2-1; weak D call: TRBD2 (6 bases). V was cut by 7 bases and J by 7 bases, with 14 bases left in between. The CDR3 has 12 amino acids. CDR1 is SQVTM, CDR2 ANQGSEA, per germline. The CDR3: CSAPRDSNEQFF. For the CDR3, the DNA is TGCAGCGCACCCCGGGACTCTAATGAGCAGTTCTTC.

This clone was found a few times. The V gene is TRBV6-4, the J gene TRBJ1-5, with D possibly TRBD1 on 5 matching bases. The CDR3 has 13 residues. CDR1 MRHNA and CDR2 SNTAGT come from the germline V gene. V was cut by 4 bases and J by 3 bases, with 7 bases left in between. For the CDR3, the DNA is TGTGCCAGCAGTGCACAGGACAATCAGCCCCAGCATTTT. Translated, it gives CASSAQDNQPQHF.

This chain joins TRBV10-1 and TRBJ2-1, with 8 bases lining up with TRBD2. The CDR3 covers 15 residues. Germline loops: CDR1 WNHNN, CDR2 SYGVQD (reference sequence). The junction had 6 bases not matched to a gene; V was cut back by 1 base and J by 7 bases. The CDR3 here is CASSEFGSGKNEQFF. DNA for the CDR3: TGCGCCAGCAGTGAGTTCGGTAGCGGGAAGAATGAGCAGTTCTTC.

The rearrangement links TRBV5-4 to TRBJ1-2, with TRBD1 identical over 7 bases. Germline assignment: CDR1 SGHNT and CDR2 YYREEE (reference sequence). The CDR3 runs to 13 residues. Losses at the gene ends were 0 bases for V and 6 bases for J; bases not matched to a gene: 2. CDR3 sequence (DNA): TGTGCCAGCAGCTTGGGCGGACAGGATGGCTACACCTTC. It codes for CASSLGGQDGYTF.